Each of the 7 T cell receptor beta chains below was sequenced from the same sample in a study of T cell clonotyping in hematopoietic cell transplantation. Generated by immunoSEQ multiplex PCR, the TCRdb table keeps only in-frame clones and is missing some. The data hold over 25,000 clones, with roughly 88% observed a single time. Regarding time point: recipient sample about 28 days before transplant, after cytoreduction. Sequencing used peripheral blood mononuclear cells, obtained before stem cell transplant. The receptors originated from a woman in her fifties or sixties with acute myeloid leukemia. Some clones in this sample may be carry-over from other donors' samples.

The chain joins TRBV6-6 to TRBJ2-2; D unclear. The V gene's germline CDR1 is MNHNY and CDR2 SVGAGI (reference sequence). V lost 2 bases and J lost 2, with 6 bases in between. The CDR3 runs 14 residues. The CDR3 bases are TGTGCCAGCAGTTACGGGCTTAACACCGGGGAGCTGTTTTTT. Its translation: CASSYGLNTGELFF.

The rearrangement joins TRBV29-1 to TRBJ2-5; 11 bases map to TRBD1. J gave up 5 bases and V 6 bases, and 8 bases lay outside the gene matches. Germline-derived CDR1 and CDR2 are SQVTM and ANQGSEA. This CDR3 comprises 14 residues. The CDR3 protein is CSVFGQGAGETQYF. DNA for the CDR3: TGCAGCGTCTTCGGACAGGGGGCTGGTGAGACCCAGTACTTC.

The rearrangement joins TRBV11-2 to TRBJ1-1; TRBD1 agrees at 9 bases. The CDR3 loop spans 14 amino acids. Germline trimming cut 5 bases from V and 6 bases from J; bases unmatched to any gene: 7. Germline lookup yields CDR1 SGHAT and CDR2 FQNNGV. CDR3 loop: CASSAGQGKAEAFF. DNA for the CDR3: TGTGCCAGCAGCGCGGGACAGGGTAAAGCTGAAGCTTTCTTT.

This clone was recorded only once. At the DNA level, this CDR3 is encoded by other sequences in the same sample as well. In nucleotides, the CDR3 is TGTGCCAGCAGTTACGCTAGCGGATACGAGCAGTACTTC. This encodes CASSYASGYEQYF. This rearrangement joins TRBV6-5 to TRBJ2-7; 7 nucleotides align to TRBD2. Per germline, CDR1 MNHEY and CDR2 SVGAGI. The junction had 2 bases not matched to a gene; V was cut back by 2 bases and J by 4 bases. CDR3 length equals 13 residues.

The chain recombines TRBV7-9 with TRBJ2-1; TRBD2 aligns across 11 bases. The germline V gene has CDR1 SEHNR and CDR2 FQNEAQ (reference sequence). This CDR3 has 15 residues. Trimming took 5 bases from V and 6 from J; bases not matched to a gene: 6. The CDR3 loop reads CASSLTSGRINEQFF. CDR3 DNA: TGTGCCAGCAGCCTTACTAGCGGGAGAATCAATGAGCAGTTCTTC. The entire variable domain, with the rest obtained from reference TRBV7-9 and TRBJ2-1, is as follows: DTGVSQNPRHKITKRGQNVTFRCDPISEHNRLYWYRQTLGQGPEFLTYFQNEAQLEKSRLLSDRFSAERPKGSFSTLEIQRTEQGDSAMYLCASSLTSGRINEQFFGPGTRLTVL.

V usage is TRBV6-6 and J usage is TRBJ2-7; 11 bases align to TRBD2. The germline V gene encodes CDR1 MNHNY and CDR2 SVGAGI (reference sequence). CDR3 length: 15 amino acids. The trim removed 6 bases at V and 7 bases at J, leaving 11 bases unmatched. The CDR3 bases are TGTGCCAGCAGCTCCCTTAGCGGGGGGGCGTGGGAGCAGTACTTC. Residues: CASSSLSGGAWEQYF.

The chain recombines TRBV6-1 with TRBJ2-1, with 9 bases matching TRBD2. The CDR3 is 16 amino acids. The V gene end was trimmed by 2 bases and the J gene end by 6 bases; junction bases not matched to a gene: 8. CDR1 and CDR2 from the germline V gene are MNHNS and SASEGT. CDR3 sequence reads: CASSERGGREGNEQFF. Written as DNA, the CDR3 is TGTGCCAGCAGTGAAAGAGGTGGGCGGGAGGGCAATGAGCAGTTCTTC.